A selection of T cell receptor beta chains follows, all from one sample in a study of identical twins. TCRdb re-derived calls from the 5' RACE reads in MiXCR, one entry per CDR3 protein. The table lists 700,000 or so distinct CDR3 sequences, around 20% of them singletons, with over 4% in the top ten. This same sample was also taken into another study, of T cells expressing NK-cell markers.

Sequenced input: PBMCs. These receptor sequences come from a woman in her late teens or twenties in good health. Both conserved end residues are part of each CDR3. A D gene is named only where the DNA matches it firmly. Some rows mark clone size as missing; the rest say once, few, many or name a class of expanded clone.

v_call,d_call,j_call,clone_size,cdr3_nt,cdr3_aa
TRBV5-1,-,TRBJ1-4,many,TGCGCCAGCCGTCTTAATGAAAAACTGTTTTTT,CASRLNEKLFF
TRBV7-6,TRBD2,TRBJ2-1,-,TGTGCCAGCGACGCGGGGGTAAAATACAATGAGCAGTTCTTC,CASDAGVKYNEQFF
TRBV20-1,-,TRBJ1-1,-,TGCAGTGCCAATGCCGCCAACACTGAAGCTTTCTTT,CSANAANTEAFF
TRBV30,-,TRBJ1-6,-,TGTGCCTGTTCCTTAGGTGGACCCCTCCACTTT,CACSLGGPLHF
TRBV4-3,-,TRBJ2-5,-,TGCGCCAGCAGCCAGGAAGGGTGGGGGGAGACCCAGTACTTC,CASSQEGWGETQYF
TRBV12-3/TRBV12-4,-,TRBJ2-1,-,TGTGCCAGCAGCCAAATGTACAATGAGCAGTTCTTC,CASSQMYNEQFF
TRBV20-1,TRBD2,TRBJ2-5,-,TGCAGTGCTAGACGCATTTCTAGCGGAGAGACCCAGTACTTC,CSARRISSGETQYF
TRBV4-1,TRBD1,TRBJ1-1,-,TGCGCCAGCAGCCAGGATTGGACAGGGGTTACTGAAGCTTTCTTT,CASSQDWTGVTEAFF
TRBV5-1,-,TRBJ2-1,few,TGCGCCAGCAGCTTGGATGTAGGGGGGAATACTGAGCAGTTCTTC,CASSLDVGGNTEQFF
TRBV20-1,-,TRBJ2-1,many,TGCAGTGCTAGTGAGTCAGGGCAGTGGGATGAGCAGTTCTTC,CSASESGQWDEQFF
TRBV7-3,TRBD1,TRBJ1-1,-,TGTGCCAGCAGCTCAACGTCCGGGACAGAAACTGAAGCTTTCTTT,CASSSTSGTETEAFF
TRBV3-1,-,TRBJ2-5,-,TGTGCCAGCAGCCGCGGAAGGACGTCGGAAGAGACCCAGTACTTC,CASSRGRTSEETQYF
TRBV6-2/TRBV6-3,-,TRBJ2-7,few,TGTGCCAGCACTAGAACCCCCTACGAGCAGTACTTC,CASTRTPYEQYF
TRBV12-3/TRBV12-4,-,TRBJ2-7,-,TGTGCCAGCAGTTTGGCGTCGGTGTGGGAAGAGCAGTACTTC,CASSLASVWEEQYF
TRBV12-3/TRBV12-4,TRBD2,TRBJ2-1,many,TGTGCCAGCCGGCATGGGGGGGGGATCTACAATGAGCAGTTCTTC,CASRHGGGIYNEQFF
TRBV3-1,-,TRBJ2-5,-,TGTGCCAGCAGCCAAGATCTAGCAGACCAAGAGACCCAGTACTTC,CASSQDLADQETQYF
TRBV7-6,TRBD2,TRBJ2-5,-,TGTGCCAGCAGGGGTCCCACTAGCGTAGAGACCCAGTACTTC,CASRGPTSVETQYF
TRBV12-3/TRBV12-4,-,TRBJ2-3,few,TGTGCCAGCACCTTGGGGCTGATTACGGATACGCAGTATTTT,CASTLGLITDTQYF
TRBV7-3,TRBD1,TRBJ2-2,-,TGTGCCAGCAGCTTGGGACAGGCCCGCGGGGAGCTGTTTTTT,CASSLGQARGELFF
TRBV12-3/TRBV12-4,-,TRBJ2-1,few,TGTGCCAGCAGTTTGTGGGAGGGGGGCAATGAGCAGTTCTTC,CASSLWEGGNEQFF
TRBV20-1,TRBD1,TRBJ2-1,-,TGCAGTGCTACCGAAAACTACAGGGGGGTTATGGGTGAGCTGTTCTTC,CSATENYRGVMGELFF
TRBV5-1,TRBD1,TRBJ1-2,few,TGCGCCAGCAGGCCCACAGGGGGGCAGAACTATGGCTACACCTTC,CASRPTGGQNYGYTF
TRBV3-1,-,TRBJ2-5,-,TGTGCCAGCAGCCAAGTTCGTGAGCCGGAAGGGGAGACCCAGTACTTC,CASSQVREPEGETQYF
TRBV20-1,-,TRBJ2-2,-,TGCAGTGCTAGATCGAGGTCCACCGGGGAGCTGTTTTTT,CSARSRSTGELFF
TRBV20-1,-,TRBJ2-3,-,TGCAGTGCTATGGTCAGAAGCACAGATACGCAGTATTTT,CSAMVRSTDTQYF
TRBV12-3/TRBV12-4,-,TRBJ1-5,few,TGTGCCAGCAGTGAAGGGTATCAGCCCCAGCATTTT,CASSEGYQPQHF
TRBV12-3/TRBV12-4,-,TRBJ2-2,few,TGTGCCAGCAGGGGACCGGCCAGCGGGGAGCTGTTTTTT,CASRGPASGELFF
TRBV6-5,TRBD2,TRBJ2-3,few,TGTGCCAGCAGTTTAGCGGGAGTGGGTCCAGATACGCAGTATTTT,CASSLAGVGPDTQYF
TRBV6-1,-,TRBJ2-5,many,TGTGCCAGCAGTGAGGACTATCTCGAGACCCAGTACTTC,CASSEDYLETQYF
TRBV9,-,TRBJ2-1,-,TGTGCCAGCAGCGCCGTAGAGGGGGGTGTAGGGTTCTTC,CASSAVEGGVGFF
TRBV2,-,TRBJ2-3,-,TGTGCCATCAGTGCCACGTGGGACTTTCAGTTATACACAGATACGCAGTATTTT,CAISATWDFQLYTDTQYF
TRBV5-6,-,TRBJ2-7,-,TGTGCCAGCAGATGGAGACAGGCTAATATCCACGAGCAGTACTTC,CASRWRQANIHEQYF
TRBV12-3/TRBV12-4,-,TRBJ1-3,few,TGTGCCAGCAGTTCCCAAACCACTACAACGGGAAACACCATATATTTT,CASSSQTTTTGNTIYF
TRBV12-3/TRBV12-4,TRBD2,TRBJ2-1,-,TGTGCCAGCAGCCGATTAGCGGGGGGGCGGAGCTCCTACAATGAGCAGTTCTTC,CASSRLAGGRSSYNEQFF
TRBV4-2,-,TRBJ2-3,-,TGTGCCAGCAGCCCCGGGGCGGAGGGCCCGGCCCCTGATACGCAGTATTTT,CASSPGAEGPAPDTQYF
TRBV3-1,-,TRBJ2-1,once,TGTGCCAGCACCCAGCAGGTCCCGGGGACACCTGGTAGTGAGCAGTTCTTC,CASTQQVPGTPGSEQFF
TRBV18,-,TRBJ2-1,-,TGTGCCAGCTCACCTAAGGGGATGTACAATGAGCAGTTCTTC,CASSPKGMYNEQFF
TRBV20-1,-,TRBJ1-1,few,TGCAGTGCTAGGGGAACGGTGGGTGAAGCTTTCTTT,CSARGTVGEAFF
TRBV6-2/TRBV6-3,TRBD2,TRBJ2-7,-,TGTGCCAGCAGTTACTCTCCCAGGGAGGGCGACGAGCAGTACTTC,CASSYSPREGDEQYF
TRBV10-3,TRBD2,TRBJ2-3,-,TGTGCCATCGGGGAGCGGGGGGGCCGGACAGATACGCAGTATTTT,CAIGERGGRTDTQYF
TRBV5-5,TRBD1,TRBJ2-7,few,TGTGCCAGCAGCTTCGGGACAGAGAACGAGCAGTACTTC,CASSFGTENEQYF
TRBV9,-,TRBJ2-1,few,TGTGCCAGCAGCGTAGGGGCTAGCTATGGTTCAAATGAGCAGTTCTTC,CASSVGASYGSNEQFF
TRBV20-1,-,TRBJ2-5,many,TGCAGTGCTTCGGGACTTCCAAGAAGCCAGTACTTC,CSASGLPRSQYF
TRBV20-1,-,TRBJ1-1,few,TGCAGTGCTAGTGTTGAGAGGGGGAGAGCTTTCTTT,CSASVERGRAFF
TRBV29-1,-,TRBJ2-3,few,TGCAGCGTATGTGACGGATCTAGCACAGATACGCAGTATTTT,CSVCDGSSTDTQYF
TRBV5-1,TRBD1,TRBJ1-2,many,TGCGCCAGCAGCTTTTCTGTGGACAGGGGGCGTTTTGGCTACACCTTC,CASSFSVDRGRFGYTF
TRBV20-1,-,TRBJ2-1,few,TGCAGTGCTAGTCCTCTTCCCAATGAGCAGTTCTTC,CSASPLPNEQFF
TRBV20-1,TRBD1,TRBJ2-4,few,TGCAGTGCTTTCGGGACAGGGGGCAACATTCAGTACTTC,CSAFGTGGNIQYF